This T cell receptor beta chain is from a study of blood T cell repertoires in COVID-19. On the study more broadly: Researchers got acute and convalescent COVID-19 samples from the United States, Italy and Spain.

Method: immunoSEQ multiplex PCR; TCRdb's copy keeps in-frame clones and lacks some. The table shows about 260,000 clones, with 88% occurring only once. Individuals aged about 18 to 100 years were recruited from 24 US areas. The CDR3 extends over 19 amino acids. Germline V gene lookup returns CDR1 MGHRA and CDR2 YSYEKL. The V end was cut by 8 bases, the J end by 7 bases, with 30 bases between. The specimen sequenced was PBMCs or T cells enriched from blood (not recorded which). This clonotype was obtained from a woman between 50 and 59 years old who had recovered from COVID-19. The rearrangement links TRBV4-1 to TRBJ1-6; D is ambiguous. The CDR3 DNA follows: TGCGCCAGCTCTAAAGAGACTCCTGGGTTTAACCAGAAAAATTCACCCCTCCACTTT. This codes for CASSKETPGFNQKNSPLHF.